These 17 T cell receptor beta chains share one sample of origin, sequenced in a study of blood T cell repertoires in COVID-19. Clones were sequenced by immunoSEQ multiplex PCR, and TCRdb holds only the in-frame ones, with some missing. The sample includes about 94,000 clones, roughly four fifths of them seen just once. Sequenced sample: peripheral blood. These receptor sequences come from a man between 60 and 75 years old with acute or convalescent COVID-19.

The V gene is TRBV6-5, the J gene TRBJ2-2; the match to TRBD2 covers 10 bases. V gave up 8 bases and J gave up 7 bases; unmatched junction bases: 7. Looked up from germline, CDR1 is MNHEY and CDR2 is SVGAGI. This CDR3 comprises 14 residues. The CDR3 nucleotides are TGTGCCAGCGTTTCTAGCGGGGGTGGCGGGGAGCTGTTTTTT. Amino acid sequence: CASVSSGGGGELFF.

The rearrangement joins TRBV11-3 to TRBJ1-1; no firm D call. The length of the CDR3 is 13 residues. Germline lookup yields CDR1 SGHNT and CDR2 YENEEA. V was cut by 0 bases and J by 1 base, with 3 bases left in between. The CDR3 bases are TGTGCCAGCAGCTTAGACAGGAACACTGAAGCTTTCTTT. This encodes CASSLDRNTEAFF.

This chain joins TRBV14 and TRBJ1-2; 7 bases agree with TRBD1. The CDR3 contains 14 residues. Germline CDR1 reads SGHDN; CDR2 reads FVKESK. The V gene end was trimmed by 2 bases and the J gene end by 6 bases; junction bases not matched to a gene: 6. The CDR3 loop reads CASSQNRGGDGYTF. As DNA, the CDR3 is TGTGCCAGCAGCCAAAACAGGGGAGGTGATGGCTACACCTTC.

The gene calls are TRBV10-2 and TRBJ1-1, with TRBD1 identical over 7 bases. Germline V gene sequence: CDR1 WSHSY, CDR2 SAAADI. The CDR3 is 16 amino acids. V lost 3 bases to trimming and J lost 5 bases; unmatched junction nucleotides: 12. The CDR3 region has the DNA TGCGCCAGCAGTGAATCGCTCGGGACAGTTGGGACTGAAGCTTTCTTT. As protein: CASSESLGTVGTEAFF.

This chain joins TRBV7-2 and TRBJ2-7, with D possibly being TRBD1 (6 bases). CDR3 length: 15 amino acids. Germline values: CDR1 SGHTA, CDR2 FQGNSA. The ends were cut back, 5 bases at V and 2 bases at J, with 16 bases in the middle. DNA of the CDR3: TGTGCCAGCAGCCTTATCGCAGGGGCGACCTACGAGCAGTACTTC. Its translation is CASSLIAGATYEQYF. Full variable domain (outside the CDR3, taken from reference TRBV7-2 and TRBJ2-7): GAGVSQSPSNKVTEKGKDVELRCDPISGHTALYWYRQSLGQGLEFLIYFQGNSAPDKSGLPSDRFSAERTGGSVSTLTIQRTQQEDSAVYLCASSLIAGATYEQYFGPGTRLTVT.

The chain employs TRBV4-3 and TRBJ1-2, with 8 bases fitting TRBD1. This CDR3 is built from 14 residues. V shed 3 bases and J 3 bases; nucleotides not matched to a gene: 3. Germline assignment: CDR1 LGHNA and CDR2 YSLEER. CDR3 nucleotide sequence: TGCGCCAGCAGCCAGGACAGGGTGGACTATGGCTACACCTTC. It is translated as CASSQDRVDYGYTF.

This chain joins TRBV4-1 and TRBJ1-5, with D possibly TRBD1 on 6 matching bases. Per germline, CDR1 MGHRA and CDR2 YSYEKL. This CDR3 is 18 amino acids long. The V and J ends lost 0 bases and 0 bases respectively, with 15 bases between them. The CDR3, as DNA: TGCGCCAGCAGCCAAGAGTCTACGAGGACAGTTAGCAATCAGCCCCAGCATTTT. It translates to CASSQESTRTVSNQPQHF.

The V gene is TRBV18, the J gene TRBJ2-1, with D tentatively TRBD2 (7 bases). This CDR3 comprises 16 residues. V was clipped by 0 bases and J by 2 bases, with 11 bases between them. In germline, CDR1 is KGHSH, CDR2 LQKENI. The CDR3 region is CASSPPSGGPYNEQFF. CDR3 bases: TGTGCCAGCTCACCACCGTCGGGGGGCCCCTACAATGAGCAGTTCTTC.

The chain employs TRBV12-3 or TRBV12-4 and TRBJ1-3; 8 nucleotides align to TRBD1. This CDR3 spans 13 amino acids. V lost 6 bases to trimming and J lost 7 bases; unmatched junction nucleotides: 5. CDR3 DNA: TGTGCCAGCAGACCACAGGGGGGTAACACCATATATTTT. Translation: CASRPQGGNTIYF.

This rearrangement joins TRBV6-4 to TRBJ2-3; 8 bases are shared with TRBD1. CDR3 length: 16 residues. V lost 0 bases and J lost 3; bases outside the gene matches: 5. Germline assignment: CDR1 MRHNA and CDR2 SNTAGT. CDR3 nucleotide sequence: TGTGCCAGCAGTGACTCGGCAGGGGGCTCTACAGATACGCAGTATTTT. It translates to CASSDSAGGSTDTQYF.

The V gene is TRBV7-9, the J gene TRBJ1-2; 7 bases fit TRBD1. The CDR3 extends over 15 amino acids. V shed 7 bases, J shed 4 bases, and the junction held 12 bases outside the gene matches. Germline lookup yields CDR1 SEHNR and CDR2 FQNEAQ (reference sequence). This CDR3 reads CASTSMGQSPYGYTF. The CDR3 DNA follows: TGTGCCAGCACCTCTATGGGACAGTCTCCCTATGGCTACACCTTC.

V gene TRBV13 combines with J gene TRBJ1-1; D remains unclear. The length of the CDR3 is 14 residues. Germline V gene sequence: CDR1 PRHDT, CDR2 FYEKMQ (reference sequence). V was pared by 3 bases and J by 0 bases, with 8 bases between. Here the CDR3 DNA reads TGTGCCAGCAGCTTTACAGAGCTGAACACTGAAGCTTTCTTT. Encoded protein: CASSFTELNTEAFF.

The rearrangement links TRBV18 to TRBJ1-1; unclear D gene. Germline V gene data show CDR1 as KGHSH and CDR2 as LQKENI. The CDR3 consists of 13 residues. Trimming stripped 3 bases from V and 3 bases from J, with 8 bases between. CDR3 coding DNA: TGTGCCAGCTCACCCGGGGTTGACACTGAAGCTTTCTTT. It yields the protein CASSPGVDTEAFF.

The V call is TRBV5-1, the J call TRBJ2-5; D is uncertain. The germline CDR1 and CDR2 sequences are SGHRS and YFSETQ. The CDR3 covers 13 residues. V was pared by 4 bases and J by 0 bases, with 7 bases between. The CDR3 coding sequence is TGCGCCAGCAGCCCCTCGTACCAAGAGACCCAGTACTTC. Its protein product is CASSPSYQETQYF.

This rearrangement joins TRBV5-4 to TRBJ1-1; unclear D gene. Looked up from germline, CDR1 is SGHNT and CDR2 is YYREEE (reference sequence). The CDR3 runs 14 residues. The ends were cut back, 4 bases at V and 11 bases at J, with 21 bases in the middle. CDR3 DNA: TGTGCCAGCAGCGCGCGTCAACCTAGTAGTGACGCTTTCTTT. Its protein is CASSARQPSSDAFF.

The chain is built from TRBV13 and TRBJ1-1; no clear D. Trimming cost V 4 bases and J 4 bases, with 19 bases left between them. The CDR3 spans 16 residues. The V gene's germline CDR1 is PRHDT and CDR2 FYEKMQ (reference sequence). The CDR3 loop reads CASSSPDGVGVTEAFF. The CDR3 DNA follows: TGTGCCAGCAGCTCCCCCGACGGGGTTGGAGTCACTGAAGCTTTCTTT.

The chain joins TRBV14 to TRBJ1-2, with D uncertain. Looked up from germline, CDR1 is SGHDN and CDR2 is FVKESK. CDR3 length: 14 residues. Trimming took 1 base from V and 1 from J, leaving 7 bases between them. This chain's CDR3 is CASSQVADNYGYTF. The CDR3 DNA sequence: TGTGCCAGCAGCCAAGTGGCGGATAACTATGGCTACACCTTC.